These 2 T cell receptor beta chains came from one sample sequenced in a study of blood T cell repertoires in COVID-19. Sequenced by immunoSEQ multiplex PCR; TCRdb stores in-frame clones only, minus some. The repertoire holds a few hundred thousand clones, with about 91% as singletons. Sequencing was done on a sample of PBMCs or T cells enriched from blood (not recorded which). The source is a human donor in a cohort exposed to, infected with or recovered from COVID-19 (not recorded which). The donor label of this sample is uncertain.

The CDR3 here is CASSQAGGYGYTF. CDR3 bases: TGTGCCAGCAGTCAGGCCGGGGGCTATGGCTACACCTTC. V and J are TRBV7-8 and TRBJ1-2, with a weak D call TRBD1 (5 bases). CDR1 and CDR2 (germline): SGHVS, FQNEAQ. The CDR3 is 13 amino acids. V shed 6 bases and J shed 4 bases, with 12 bases lying between them.

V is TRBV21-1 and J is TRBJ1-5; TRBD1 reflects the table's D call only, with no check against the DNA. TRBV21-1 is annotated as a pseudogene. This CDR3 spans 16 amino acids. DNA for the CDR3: TGTGCCAGCAGCACGCGAACCGGGACAGGGGTAAAGCCCCAGCATTTT. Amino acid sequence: CASSTRTGTGVKPQHF.